A selection of T cell receptor beta chains follows, all from one sample in a study of cytomegalovirus exposure and HLA in healthy donors. Measured with immunoSEQ multiplex PCR; TCRdb has only the in-frame clones, and not every one. The table has around 150,000 clones, roughly 79% seen once. Sequenced material: PBMCs. The receptor source for this set is a man between 25 and 39 years old in good health and CMV-seropositive. The CDR3 runs from the conserved cysteine through the conserved F or W. A D gene is named only where the DNA matches it firmly. Clone size appears in some rows only: once, few, many, or a class for an expanded clone.

TRBJ2-7,NA,TRBV11-2,NA,CASSLAPDNYEQYF,TGTGCCAGCAGCTTAGCTCCGGACAACTACGAGCAGTACTTC
TRBJ2-5,TRBD2,TRBV4-3,NA,CASSQGTSGPGGETQYF,TGCGCCAGCAGCCAAGGAACTAGCGGTCCGGGAGGGGAGACCCAGTACTTC
TRBJ1-2,NA,TRBV5-6,NA,CASGLGGVANYGYTF,TGTGCCAGCGGCCTGGGGGGCGTCGCTAACTATGGCTACACCTTC
TRBJ1-6,NA,TRBV6-1,NA,CASKGAGSPLHF,TGTGCCAGCAAAGGGGCAGGCTCACCCCTCCACTTT
TRBJ2-1,NA,TRBV7-9,NA,CASSLPNPWRGGYNEQFF,TGTGCCAGCAGCTTACCTAACCCCTGGAGGGGGGGCTACAATGAGCAGTTCTTC
TRBJ2-5,TRBD2,TRBV7-3,NA,CASSWGAGDETQYF,TGTGCCAGCAGCTGGGGAGCGGGGGATGAGACCCAGTACTTC
TRBJ1-2,TRBD1,TRBV27,NA,CATPGGNGYTF,TGTGCCACCCCAGGGGGAAATGGCTACACCTTC
TRBJ1-1,NA,TRBV18,NA,CASSPGGDRNTEAFF,TGTGCCAGCTCACCAGGGGGCGATCGTAACACTGAAGCTTTCTTT
TRBJ1-2,NA,TRBV27,once,CASSWGGSNYGYTF,TGTGCCAGCAGTTGGGGAGGGAGTAACTATGGCTACACCTTC
TRBJ1-2,NA,TRBV7-2,NA,CASSYLPGGNYGYTF,TGTGCCAGCAGCTATCTACCCGGGGGAAACTATGGCTACACCTTC
TRBJ1-1,TRBD1,TRBV27,NA,CASSFNDRVTEAFF,TGTGCCAGCAGTTTCAACGACAGGGTTACTGAAGCTTTCTTT
TRBJ1-4,NA,TRBV29-1,NA,CSADTAGPNEKLFF,TGCAGCGCGGACACTGCGGGGCCCAATGAAAAACTGTTTTTT
TRBJ1-2,NA,TRBV29-1,NA,CSVEQGNGYTF,TGCAGCGTTGAACAGGGGAATGGCTACACCTTC
TRBJ1-5,TRBD1,TRBV30,NA,CAWSVGQGPYSNQPQHF,TGTGCCTGGAGTGTGGGACAGGGGCCCTATAGCAATCAGCCCCAGCATTTT
TRBJ2-3,TRBD2,TRBV29-1,NA,CSVLGGSGADTQYF,TGCAGCGTTCTTGGCGGGAGCGGGGCAGATACGCAGTATTTT
TRBJ2-3,TRBD2,TRBV4-1,NA,CASSQGASGRIDTQYF,TGCGCCAGCAGCCAAGGGGCTAGCGGGAGGATAGATACGCAGTATTTT
TRBJ2-5,NA,TRBV7-2,NA,CASSLGRGQETQYF,TGTGCCAGCAGCTTAGGCCGGGGGCAAGAGACCCAGTACTTC
TRBJ2-1,NA,TRBV5-1,once,CASSLAGGGVYNEQFF,TGCGCCAGCAGCTTGGCCGGAGGGGGCGTTTACAATGAGCAGTTCTTC
TRBJ2-7,TRBD2,TRBV7-2,NA,CASSLVSSGSALSYEQYF,TGTGCCAGCAGCTTAGTGTCGAGCGGGAGTGCGCTCTCCTACGAGCAGTACTTC
TRBJ2-5,NA,TRBV25-1,NA,CASSEYNRAEAQETQYF,TGTGCCAGCAGTGAATATAATAGAGCGGAGGCCCAAGAGACCCAGTACTTC
TRBJ1-2,NA,TRBV5-1,NA,CASSLGRLYGYTF,TGCGCCAGCAGCTTGGGCAGGCTGTATGGCTACACCTTC
TRBJ2-3,NA,TRBV4-3,NA,CASSQDPSGTDTQYF,TGCGCCAGCAGCCAAGACCCTAGCGGCACAGATACGCAGTATTTT
TRBJ2-7,TRBD1,TRBV19,few,CASRGRGRHEQYF,TGTGCCAGTAGGGGCAGGGGGCGCCACGAGCAGTACTTC
TRBJ1-2,NA,TRBV6-5,NA,CASSYSAGSNYGYTF,TGTGCCAGCAGTTACTCCGCGGGATCCAACTATGGCTACACCTTC
TRBJ2-5,NA,TRBV11-2,NA,CASSLERWLAPQETQYF,TGTGCCAGCAGCTTAGAGAGGTGGCTAGCCCCCCAAGAGACCCAGTACTTC
TRBJ2-7,NA,TRBV7-2,NA,CASSLGGDYEQYF,TGTGCCAGCAGCTTAGGTGGAGACTACGAGCAGTACTTC
TRBJ2-1,TRBD2,TRBV5-1,NA,CASSIQGGNEQFF,TGCGCCTCCTCTATCCAGGGAGGGAATGAGCAGTTCTTC
TRBJ2-2,TRBD2,TRBV4-1,NA,CASSPGTSGVNTGELFF,TGCGCCAGCAGCCCCGGGACTAGCGGGGTGAACACCGGGGAGCTGTTTTTT
TRBJ2-2,TRBD2,TRBV5-6,NA,CASSYWEGRQRGRELFF,TGTGCCAGCAGCTACTGGGAGGGACGCCAGCGAGGAAGGGAGCTGTTTTTT
TRBJ2-1,TRBD1,TRBV9,NA,CASSDPDRGREQFF,TGTGCCAGCAGCGACCCGGACAGGGGACGGGAGCAGTTCTTC
TRBJ2-7,NA,TRBV25-1,NA,CASSKEIDMAEQYF,TGTGCCAGCAGCAAAGAAATAGACATGGCCGAGCAGTACTTC
TRBJ2-3,NA,TRBV5-6,NA,CASSLIKGQDTQYF,TGTGCCAGCAGCCTGATAAAGGGGCAAGATACGCAGTATTTT
TRBJ2-1,TRBD2,TRBV7-2,NA,CASSLRREPYNEQFF,TGTGCCAGCAGCTTAAGGCGGGAGCCCTACAATGAGCAGTTCTTC
TRBJ2-3,NA,TRBV5-1,NA,CASSSSSYTDTQYF,TGCGCCAGCAGCTCCTCTTCCTACACAGATACGCAGTATTTT
TRBJ2-2,NA,TRBV29-1,NA,CSGKGDTKNTGELFF,TGCAGCGGAAAGGGGGACACTAAGAACACCGGGGAGCTGTTTTTT
TRBJ2-7,NA,TRBV11-2,once,CASSLVFREEYF,TGTGCCAGCAGCTTAGTCTTCAGGGAGGAGTACTTC
TRBJ2-1,TRBD2,TRBV5-4,once,CASSIASGRAPSLHNEQFF,TGTGCCAGCAGCATTGCTAGCGGGAGGGCCCCATCCCTACACAATGAGCAGTTCTTC
TRBJ2-7,TRBD2,TRBV27,NA,CASRAGGANEQYF,TGTGCCAGCCGGGCGGGAGGTGCCAACGAGCAGTACTTC
TRBJ2-3,TRBD2,TRBV18,NA,CASSPLAGGSTDTQYF,TGTGCCAGCTCACCACTAGCGGGGGGTAGCACAGATACGCAGTATTTT
TRBJ1-1,TRBD1,TRBV10-3,NA,CAIRSGQGAEAFF,TGTGCCATCAGGAGCGGACAGGGGGCTGAAGCTTTCTTT
TRBJ2-7,NA,TRBV9,NA,CASSVQGQAYEQYF,TGTGCCAGCAGCGTACAGGGGCAGGCCTACGAGCAGTACTTC
TRBJ1-4,NA,TRBV6-5,NA,CASRLQPRGNEKLFF,TGTGCCAGCAGACTTCAACCGAGGGGGAATGAAAAACTGTTTTTT
TRBJ2-1,NA,TRBV6-6,NA,CASSYIHGGNEQFF,TGTGCCAGCAGTTACATCCACGGAGGGAATGAGCAGTTCTTC
TRBJ2-2,TRBD1,TRBV25-1,NA,CASSKKDRASGELFF,TGTGCCAGCAGTAAGAAAGACAGGGCATCCGGGGAGCTGTTTTTT
TRBJ2-7,NA,TRBV27,NA,CASSLSPQGIHYEQYF,TGTGCCAGCAGTTTATCGCCACAGGGCATACACTACGAGCAGTACTTC
TRBJ2-5,TRBD2,TRBV9,NA,CASSVDPGGETQYF,TGTGCCAGCAGCGTAGATCCGGGGGGAGAGACCCAGTACTTC
TRBJ1-2,TRBD1,TRBV4-1,NA,CASSPETGYYGYTF,TGCGCCAGCAGCCCAGAGACAGGGTACTATGGCTACACCTTC
TRBJ2-7,TRBD1,TRBV7-3,NA,CASSSPLTGPQMAEQYF,TGTGCCAGCAGCTCTCCGCTGACAGGGCCCCAAATGGCGGAGCAGTACTTC
TRBJ1-1,TRBD1,TRBV4-2,NA,CASSQDADRGRLNTEAFF,TGTGCCAGCAGCCAAGACGCGGACAGGGGGCGGTTGAACACTGAAGCTTTCTTT